The 6 T cell receptor beta chains in this list originate from one sample, sequenced in a study of sequential checkpoint blockade in melanoma. Sample treatment: randomized to nivolumab then ipilimumab (arm A) or the reverse (arm B). TCRdb's table, derived via immunoSEQ multiplex PCR, lists solely in-frame clones and lacks some. Of 750 to 1,000 clones listed, around 21% were seen once; the top ten hold 11% to 15%. Sample: tumor tissue (inferred from file names), taken from a patient given nivolumab and ipilimumab in sequence. The source is a human donor with melanoma.

Judged by abundance, this clone is hyperexpanded. The V call is TRBV6-8, the J call TRBJ1-1; 10 bases line up with TRBD1. Germline values: CDR1 MNHGY, CDR2 SAAAGT. The CDR3 totals 15 residues. J gave up 5 bases and V 2 bases, and 5 bases lay outside the gene matches. CDR3 DNA: TGTGCCAGCAGTTACGGCGGGACAGGGGTAACTGAAGCTTTCTTT. Translating gives CASSYGGTGVTEAFF.

Here the CDR3 reads CASSLARVSQPQHF. In DNA form, the CDR3 reads TGTGCCAGTAGTCTGGCCCGGGTTAGCCAGCCCCAGCATTTT. This chain uses TRBV19 with TRBJ1-5; D gene ambiguous. CDR1 is LNHDA and CDR2 is SQIVND in the germline V gene (reference sequence). Trimming shortened V by 5 bases and J by 7 bases, and 15 bases separated the two germline ends. The CDR3 runs 14 residues.

By sample share, this clone is medium-sized. V is TRBV11-3 and J is TRBJ1-5; the D gene is possibly TRBD1 (5 bases). The germline CDR1 and CDR2 sequences are SGHNT and YENEEA. Deletions cut 4 bases from V and 3 bases from J, with 13 bases between. The CDR3 runs 15 residues. Here the CDR3 DNA reads TGTGCCAGCAGCTCCTGGGCCAGGGTCAATCAGCCCCAGCATTTT. Translated: CASSSWARVNQPQHF.

This clone ranks as large. Mismatch with germline at one junction end may stem from a read error. J is TRBJ1-1 and V is TRBV6-8; no clear D. The CDR3 spans 13 residues. Germline V gene data show CDR1 as MNHGY and CDR2 as SAAAGT. The CDR3 DNA is TGTGCCATCAGTGTGGGGAGGAACACTGAAGCTTTCTTT. It specifies CAISVGRNTEAFF.

This clone is medium-sized (0.01 to 0.1%) in the sample. This chain uses TRBV11-3 with TRBJ1-1; unclear D gene. The germline V gene has CDR1 SGHNT and CDR2 YENEEA. The CDR3 extends over 15 amino acids. The V end lost 2 bases, the J end lost 2 bases, and 12 bases lay between the germline ends. CDR3 region: CASSLQAGENTEAFF. The CDR3 coding sequence is TGTGCCAGCAGCTTACAAGCAGGCGAAAACACTGAAGCTTTCTTT.

CDR3 sequence reads: CATSRSGGSNQPQHF. The CDR3 DNA follows: TGTGCCACCAGCAGATCAGGAGGGAGCAATCAGCCCCAGCATTTT. The rearrangement uses TRBV15 and TRBJ1-5; D ambiguous. Germline V gives CDR1 LNHNV, CDR2 YYDKDF (reference sequence). V shed 2 bases and J shed 1 base, with 9 bases lying between them. The CDR3 is 15 amino acids.